This T cell receptor (beta chain) was identified during a study of blood T cell repertoires in COVID-19. Sequencing used immunoSEQ multiplex PCR; TCRdb keeps in-frame clones, though not all of them. The sample lists some 180,000 clones, around 85% occurring once. Sequenced sample: peripheral blood. The sequence derives from a man in his fifties or sixties who had recovered from COVID-19.

The CDR3 DNA follows: TGTGCCAGCAGCTTAGGTTTAGCGGGGGGTAATGAGCAGTTCTTC. Its translation is CASSLGLAGGNEQFF. The chain joins TRBV7-3 to TRBJ2-1; 10 nucleotides line up with TRBD2. CDR3 length: 15 residues. Germline V gene data show CDR1 as SGHTA and CDR2 as FQGTGA. V shed 2 bases, J shed 7 bases, and the junction held 5 bases outside the gene matches.